Detailed here is one T cell receptor (beta chain). The antigen is unknown. This specimen belongs to a study of T cells in Graves' hyperthyroidism and ophthalmopathy. General study points: A median roughly six months before onset, the model predicted ophthalmopathy.

Uncontrolled infection, other autoimmune disease, pregnancy and lactation each barred patients from inclusion. Based on clinical symptoms, serum thyroxine and TRAb, thyroid ultrasound and orbital computed tomography, diagnoses were reached. The V end lost 8 bases, the J end lost 3 bases, and 16 bases lay between the germline ends. The germline V gene has CDR1 MNHEY and CDR2 SMNVEV (reference sequence). This CDR3 region has 14 residues. Amplified TCR beta CDR3 regions came from RNA transcripts. First-round RT-PCR of the TCR CDR3 relied on the HTBI primer set. TCRdb re-analysed the multiplex PCR reads in MiXCR, keeping a single row per CDR3 protein. The sample has around 440,000 distinct CDR3 sequences, 15% to 18% seen once.

Material for sequencing was blood. The TCR was taken from a woman aged 18-30 years with Graves' hyperthyroidism. The J gene is TRBJ1-1, the V gene TRBV27; D gene unclear. The CDR3 nucleotides are TGTGCCAGCGGCTACGAATCGAAGTACACTGAAGCTTTCTTT. Its protein is CASGYESKYTEAFF.